This T cell receptor (beta chain) was identified in a study of Graves' ophthalmopathy and Graves' hyperthyroidism. Whole-study findings and limits: Cross-validated, the 13-signature model showed 87.88%/81.08% sensitivity/specificity, and 80%/75% in the test set.

Amplification targeted the TCR beta CDR3 regions, with RNA transcripts as the source material. Second-round multiplex PCR came after a first-round RT-PCR that employed HTBI primers. In TCRdb, the multiplex PCR reads were re-called with MiXCR into one record per CDR3 protein. This sample has about 500,000 distinct CDR3 sequences, with approximately 14% found just once. In its sample, this clonotype was seen many times. The antigen remains undetermined. The sequencing sample was made of blood. This receptor was identified in a woman in her 30s with Graves' ophthalmopathy.

CDR3 loop: CSARMGQNTEAFF. DNA for the CDR3: TGCAGTGCTAGGATGGGACAGAACACTGAAGCTTTCTTT. This rearrangement joins TRBV20-1 to TRBJ1-1; D is perhaps TRBD1 (6 bases). Deletions cut 3 bases from V and 1 base from J, with 9 bases between. Germline lookup yields CDR1 DFQATT and CDR2 SNEGSKA (reference sequence). This CDR3 contains 13 residues.